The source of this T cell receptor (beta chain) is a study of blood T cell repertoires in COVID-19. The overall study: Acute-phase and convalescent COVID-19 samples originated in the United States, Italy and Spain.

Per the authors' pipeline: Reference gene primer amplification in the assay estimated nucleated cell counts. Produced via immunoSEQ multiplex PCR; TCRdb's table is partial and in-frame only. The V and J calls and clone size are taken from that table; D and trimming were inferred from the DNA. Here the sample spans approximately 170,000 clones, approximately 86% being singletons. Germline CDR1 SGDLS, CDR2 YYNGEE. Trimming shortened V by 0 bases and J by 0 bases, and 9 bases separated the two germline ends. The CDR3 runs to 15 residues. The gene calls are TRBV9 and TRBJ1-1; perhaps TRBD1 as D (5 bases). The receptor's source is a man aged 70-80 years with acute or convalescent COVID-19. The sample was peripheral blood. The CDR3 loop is CASSVARGMNTEAFF. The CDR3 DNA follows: TGTGCCAGCAGCGTAGCACGGGGGATGAACACTGAAGCTTTCTTT.